This TCR beta chain derives from a study of monozygotic twins with inflammatory bowel disease. Whole-study results and caveats: Neither one strong signal nor one clonotype associated with IBD was supported.

A total RNA quantity of roughly 3.5 ug went into each TCR library. TCRdb re-called the 5' RACE reads; one entry per CDR3 protein, DNA not given. This table holds more than 95,000 distinct CDR3 sequences. The germline V gene encodes CDR1 LGHNA and CDR2 YSLEER. The CDR3 length is 15 residues. About this clonotype: Antigen: not known.

This sequence originates from a human donor with ulcerative colitis or Crohn's disease, or a healthy co-twin of an affected twin (not recorded which). The chain combines TRBV4-3 with TRBJ2-7. Source material: blood. CDR3 protein: CASSQDEGWAYEQYF.